This T cell receptor (beta chain) was recorded in a study of blood T cells in healthy people across ages. Deletions cut 1 base from V and 8 bases from J, with 15 bases between. Germline V gene data show CDR1 as MGHRA and CDR2 as YSYEKL. The CDR3 extends over 15 amino acids. Drawn from each donor were approximately 9.2 milliliters of peripheral blood. Together with a sample-barcoded 5' primer, a J-beta primer mix was included in a second PCR lasting 7 to 11 cycles. TCRdb fed the 5' RACE reads into MiXCR, producing one record per CDR3 protein. This sample has about 1.1 million distinct CDR3 sequences, with approximately 38% found just once.

The V call is TRBV4-1, the J call TRBJ2-1, with TRBD2 as a possible D gene (6 bases). This receptor was identified in a man aged 18 to 29 in good health. Material: blood. CDR3 nucleotides: TGCGCCAGCAGCCAAGTAGACGGAGGGGCCGATGAGCAGTTCTTC. Residues: CASSQVDGGADEQFF.